The rows below give T cell receptor beta chains drawn from one sample of a study of blood T cell repertoires in COVID-19. The assay was immunoSEQ multiplex PCR, and TCRdb's table has in-frame clones only and misses some. Of about 250,000 clones listed, about four fifths are singletons. What was sequenced was peripheral blood. Receptor source: a middle-aged woman who had recovered from COVID-19. CDR3s include the opening cysteine and the closing phenylalanine or tryptophan. D genes are given only for firm matches. Clone size is given for some rows only: seen once, a few or many times, or a class if the clone is expanded.

DNA: TGTGCCAGCAGTGAATTTTTCGACCGGGGTGAAAAACTGTTTTTT
CDR3: CASSEFFDRGEKLFF
J: TRBJ1-4
size: once
D: NA
V: TRBV25-1

DNA: TGTGCCAGCAGCTCATCCACACAGGGTTCCTACGAGCAGTACTTC
CDR3: CASSSSTQGSYEQYF
J: TRBJ2-7
size: NA
D: NA
V: TRBV11-3

DNA: TGTGCCAGCAGCTCGTCGGGGGGGCCCGATACGCAGTATTTT
CDR3: CASSSSGGPDTQYF
J: TRBJ2-3
size: NA
D: TRBD2
V: TRBV7-9

DNA: TGTGCCAGTAGTCCGGACAGAGTCAATCAGCCCCAGCATTTT
CDR3: CASSPDRVNQPQHF
J: TRBJ1-5
size: NA
D: NA
V: TRBV19

DNA: TGTGCCAGCTCACCTATGACAGGGCCAAATAATGAAAAACTGTTTTTT
CDR3: CASSPMTGPNNEKLFF
J: TRBJ1-4
size: NA
D: TRBD1
V: TRBV18

DNA: TGTGCCAGCAGTGCCAGGGGTGTCACTGAAGCTTTCTTT
CDR3: CASSARGVTEAFF
J: TRBJ1-1
size: NA
D: NA
V: TRBV27

DNA: TGTGCCAGCAGCCCCCGGACAGGGATCGGGAACTATGGCTACACCTTC
CDR3: CASSPRTGIGNYGYTF
J: TRBJ1-2
size: NA
D: TRBD1
V: TRBV3-1/TRBV3-2

DNA: TGTGCCAGCAGTTTATACAGGAACTATGGCTACACCTTC
CDR3: CASSLYRNYGYTF
J: TRBJ1-2
size: NA
D: NA
V: TRBV27

DNA: TGTGCCAGCAGTTTATCCAGGGAAGGATACTATGGCTACACCTTC
CDR3: CASSLSREGYYGYTF
J: TRBJ1-2
size: NA
D: NA
V: TRBV28

DNA: TGTGCCAGCAGCCCTTTGAGTTGGTACCAAGAGACCCAGTACTTC
CDR3: CASSPLSWYQETQYF
J: TRBJ2-5
size: NA
D: NA
V: TRBV7-2

DNA: TGTGCCAGCTCACCGCGGGGGCCCGGAGTAGGGGAGCAGTACTTC
CDR3: CASSPRGPGVGEQYF
J: TRBJ2-7
size: NA
D: NA
V: TRBV18

DNA: TGCGCCAGCAGCCCGGACAGAGCTATGAACACTGAAGCTTTCTTT
CDR3: CASSPDRAMNTEAFF
J: TRBJ1-1
size: once
D: NA
V: TRBV5-1

DNA: TGTGCCAGCAGCATGGTGACGGCGGGAGATACGCAGTATTTT
CDR3: CASSMVTAGDTQYF
J: TRBJ2-3
size: NA
D: NA
V: TRBV5-6

DNA: TGTGCCAGCAGCTCCGGCAGGGGGCTCGGCTACACCTTC
CDR3: CASSSGRGLGYTF
J: TRBJ1-2
size: NA
D: TRBD1
V: TRBV7-2

DNA: TGCGCCAGCAGCTTTCCGACAGCTAGGCAAGATACGCAGTATTTT
CDR3: CASSFPTARQDTQYF
J: TRBJ2-3
size: NA
D: NA
V: TRBV5-1

DNA: TGTGCCAGCAGCTTATCCGGCGGGGAGCTGTTTTTT
CDR3: CASSLSGGELFF
J: TRBJ2-2
size: NA
D: NA
V: TRBV5-5

DNA: TGTGCCAGCATCTCGGGACAGTTAAACACTGAAGCTTTCTTT
CDR3: CASISGQLNTEAFF
J: TRBJ1-1
size: NA
D: TRBD1
V: TRBV28

DNA: TGTGCCATCAGTGAGAGGGAAGACAGGGACAATCAGCCCCAGCATTTT
CDR3: CAISEREDRDNQPQHF
J: TRBJ1-5
size: NA
D: TRBD1
V: TRBV10-3

DNA: TGTGCCAGCAGCCGGGCGGGTGGTGCGGATGCCTACGAGCAGTACTTC
CDR3: CASSRAGGADAYEQYF
J: TRBJ2-7
size: few
D: NA
V: TRBV5-4

DNA: TGTGCCAGCAGTCCTTTACTAGCGGGGAGGCCCTACGAGCAGTACTTC
CDR3: CASSPLLAGRPYEQYF
J: TRBJ2-7
size: NA
D: TRBD2
V: TRBV28

DNA: TGTGCCAGCAGCGAGGGGGCGGGACTGGGCACAGATACGCAGTATTTT
CDR3: CASSEGAGLGTDTQYF
J: TRBJ2-3
size: NA
D: NA
V: TRBV9

DNA: TGTGCCAGCAGTGAGGGGGCGGGTACCGGGGAGCTGTTTTTT
CDR3: CASSEGAGTGELFF
J: TRBJ2-2
size: NA
D: NA
V: TRBV2

DNA: TGTGCCAGCAGTGACCGACAGGGTGGGCAGCCCCAGCATTTT
CDR3: CASSDRQGGQPQHF
J: TRBJ1-5
size: NA
D: TRBD1
V: TRBV2

DNA: TGTGCCAGCAGCCGGGACAGTGGATACAATGAGCAGTTCTTC
CDR3: CASSRDSGYNEQFF
J: TRBJ2-1
size: NA
D: TRBD1
V: TRBV6-5

DNA: TGTGCCAGCAGTGGACAGGTGAATCAGCCCCAGCATTTT
CDR3: CASSGQVNQPQHF
J: TRBJ1-5
size: few
D: NA
V: TRBV2

DNA: TGTGCCAGTAGTCCCGGACGGGACAATCAGCCCCAGCATTTT
CDR3: CASSPGRDNQPQHF
J: TRBJ1-5
size: once
D: NA
V: TRBV19

DNA: TGCGCCAGCAGCCCGACAGGTTCAAGAAGACAAGGTGGTTCACCCCTCCACTTT
CDR3: CASSPTGSRRQGGSPLHF
J: TRBJ1-6
size: NA
D: NA
V: TRBV5-1

DNA: TGTGCCAGCACTACCACCGGGACAGGCTTTAATTCACCCCTCCACTTT
CDR3: CASTTTGTGFNSPLHF
J: TRBJ1-6
size: NA
D: TRBD1
V: TRBV28

DNA: TGCGCCAGCAGCTTGGTGGTTCGGCTAGCGGGGCACACCGGGGAGCTGTTTTTT
CDR3: CASSLVVRLAGHTGELFF
J: TRBJ2-2
size: few
D: TRBD2
V: TRBV5-1

DNA: TGCGCCAGCAGCCAAAGGTGGAGGGGTCCCTATGAAAAACTGTTTTTT
CDR3: CASSQRWRGPYEKLFF
J: TRBJ1-4
size: NA
D: NA
V: TRBV4-1

DNA: TGTGCCAGCAGCCAAGCGTCAAGCGTGAGGTACACCGGGGAGCTGTTTTTT
CDR3: CASSQASSVRYTGELFF
J: TRBJ2-2
size: NA
D: NA
V: TRBV3-1/TRBV3-2

DNA: TGTGCCAGCAGCTTAACCCAGGGGGTCTATGGCTACACCTTC
CDR3: CASSLTQGVYGYTF
J: TRBJ1-2
size: NA
D: TRBD1
V: TRBV11-2

DNA: TGTGCCAGCTCACCAGCCCGGACTAACACCGGGGAGCTGTTTTTT
CDR3: CASSPARTNTGELFF
J: TRBJ2-2
size: NA
D: NA
V: TRBV18

DNA: TGTGCCAGCAGCTCTCCGGGATCCACAGATACGCAGTATTTT
CDR3: CASSSPGSTDTQYF
J: TRBJ2-3
size: NA
D: NA
V: TRBV6-5

DNA: TGTGCCATCAGACTAGACCCACAGGGGAGTGGGGCCAACGTCCTGACTTTC
CDR3: CAIRLDPQGSGANVLTF
J: TRBJ2-6
size: NA
D: TRBD1
V: TRBV10-3

DNA: TGTGCCAGCAGTTCTCCCCGGAGCGCCTCAGATACGCAGTATTTT
CDR3: CASSSPRSASDTQYF
J: TRBJ2-3
size: NA
D: NA
V: TRBV28

DNA: TGTGCCATCAGAAAGACAGGGAACGCGGAGGCTTTCTTT
CDR3: CAIRKTGNAEAFF
J: TRBJ1-1
size: once
D: TRBD1
V: TRBV10-3

DNA: TGCGCCAGCAGCCTCGAGATGACCGGGGTGGGCCAGTACTTC
CDR3: CASSLEMTGVGQYF
J: TRBJ2-5
size: few
D: NA
V: TRBV5-1

DNA: TGTGCCAGTAGTCAAGACAGGGATACTGAAGCTTTCTTT
CDR3: CASSQDRDTEAFF
J: TRBJ1-1
size: NA
D: TRBD1
V: TRBV19

DNA: TGCGCCAGCAGCCTCAAAACAGGGGGTGTGGAGACCCAGTACTTC
CDR3: CASSLKTGGVETQYF
J: TRBJ2-5
size: NA
D: TRBD1
V: TRBV5-1

DNA: TGTGCCACCAGGACTGAGCTAGCGGGGAGCACCGGGGAGCTGTTTTTT
CDR3: CATRTELAGSTGELFF
J: TRBJ2-2
size: NA
D: TRBD2
V: TRBV5-5

DNA: TGTGCCAGTAGTAGGGGACTCAATGAAAAACTGTTTTTT
CDR3: CASSRGLNEKLFF
J: TRBJ1-4
size: NA
D: NA
V: TRBV19

DNA: TGCGCCAGCAGCCTGAGAGGGAATTCACCCCTCCACTTT
CDR3: CASSLRGNSPLHF
J: TRBJ1-6
size: NA
D: NA
V: TRBV5-1

DNA: TGTGCCACCAGTGAACCCGACAGCCCTAGCACAGATACGCAGTATTTT
CDR3: CATSEPDSPSTDTQYF
J: TRBJ2-3
size: NA
D: NA
V: TRBV24-1

DNA: TGCGCCAGCAGCTTGGGACAGGGGGTTGGCGAAAAACTGTTTTTT
CDR3: CASSLGQGVGEKLFF
J: TRBJ1-4
size: NA
D: TRBD1
V: TRBV5-1

DNA: TGTGCCAGCAGTCAAACAGGTTTCCGAAACGCCCTTCAGCCCCAGCATTTT
CDR3: CASSQTGFRNALQPQHF
J: TRBJ1-5
size: NA
D: NA
V: TRBV28

DNA: TGTGCCAGCAGTGAGGGTATGCGGTCTTTCTTT
CDR3: CASSEGMRSFF
J: TRBJ1-1
size: NA
D: NA
V: TRBV6-1

DNA: TGTGCCAGCAGTTTCCAGGGTAACTATGGCTACACCTTC
CDR3: CASSFQGNYGYTF
J: TRBJ1-2
size: many
D: NA
V: TRBV28

DNA: TGTGCCAGCAGGGGGGGACAGTCGTTCCTTGGCTACACCTTC
CDR3: CASRGGQSFLGYTF
J: TRBJ1-2
size: NA
D: TRBD1
V: TRBV27

DNA: TGTGCCAGCAGCTCGACAGGCTACGAGCAGTACTTC
CDR3: CASSSTGYEQYF
J: TRBJ2-7
size: NA
D: NA
V: TRBV7-9

DNA: TGTGCCAGCAGTCCTGGACAGGGCGTTGTAAAACTGTTTTTT
CDR3: CASSPGQGVVKLFF
J: TRBJ1-4
size: NA
D: TRBD1
V: TRBV28

DNA: TGTGCCAGCAGCCTGGGACTCGATAACCACGAGCAGTACTTC
CDR3: CASSLGLDNHEQYF
J: TRBJ2-7
size: NA
D: NA
V: TRBV11-2

DNA: TGTGCCAGCTCACCGACTCCACTCAGCACAGATACGCAGTATTTT
CDR3: CASSPTPLSTDTQYF
J: TRBJ2-3
size: once
D: NA
V: TRBV18

DNA: TGTGCCAGCAGCTTGTTCGGACAACCTTTCAACACTGAAGCTTTCTTT
CDR3: CASSLFGQPFNTEAFF
J: TRBJ1-1
size: NA
D: NA
V: TRBV5-6

DNA: TGTGCCAGCCGGGGTGACGGAACTGAAGCTTTCTTT
CDR3: CASRGDGTEAFF
J: TRBJ1-1
size: NA
D: NA
V: TRBV18

DNA: TGTGCCAGCAGCTTAGTCGGACAGAGGAGTTCACCCCTCCACTTT
CDR3: CASSLVGQRSSPLHF
J: TRBJ1-6
size: NA
D: NA
V: TRBV7-2

DNA: TGTGCCACCAGTGATGATACAGGGTTAGCTAATGAAAAACTGTTTTTT
CDR3: CATSDDTGLANEKLFF
J: TRBJ1-4
size: NA
D: NA
V: TRBV24-1

DNA: TGTGCCAGCATCCCTAGCGGGGCATACACAGATACGCAGTATTTT
CDR3: CASIPSGAYTDTQYF
J: TRBJ2-3
size: NA
D: TRBD2
V: TRBV6-5